This T cell receptor beta chain was sequenced during a study of early T cells in non-severe SARS-CoV-2 infection. Study summary: Unpaired chains resulted from sequencing bulk RNA of unsorted whole blood.

This clonotype was seen ten or more times. Molecules of cDNA were individually given unique molecular identifiers that were attached to them. TCRdb re-called the 5' RACE reads with MiXCR, one entry per CDR3 protein. The table lists 70,000 to 85,000 distinct CDR3 sequences, about 13% of them singletons. CDR1 is LGHNT, CDR2 FRNRAP, per germline. The CDR3 contains 13 residues. The V gene lost 3 bases and the J gene lost 1 base, with 6 bases spanning the gap. Source material: whole blood. The chain links TRBV12-5 to TRBJ1-1; no clear D. This sequence was found in an adult who was a healthcare worker with PCR-confirmed SARS-CoV-2 infection or an uninfected control (not recorded which). As DNA, the CDR3 is TGTGCTAGTGGTTTAGAGGGGAACACTGAAGCTTTCTTT. This sequence encodes CASGLEGNTEAFF.